This is a list of T cell receptor beta chains from one sample in a study of blood T cell repertoires in COVID-19. Some clones are missing from TCRdb's copy, which holds only in-frame ones; the method was immunoSEQ multiplex PCR. The profile covers about 140,000 clones, with around four fifths appearing a single time and roughly 3.4% taken by the ten largest. The sequenced material came from PBMCs or T cells enriched from blood (not recorded which). Receptor source: a woman aged 50 to 60 with acute COVID-19. CDR3s leave out the opening cysteine and the closing phenylalanine or tryptophan. Expanded clones are given a class, and other clones once, few, many or no size at all.

cdr3_aa | v_call | cdr3_length | j_call | clone_size
SATANYGYT | TRBV20-1 | 9 | TRBJ1-2 | .
ATNYGHSNYGYT | TRBV24-1 | 12 | TRBJ1-2 | once
ASSWADASPLH | TRBV5-1 | 11 | TRBJ1-6 | few
SVEGEVGTTGELF | TRBV29-1 | 13 | TRBJ2-2 | .
ASSWPASGTYEQY | TRBV5-5 | 13 | TRBJ2-7 | .
ASSLEGTGGEKLF | TRBV5-1 | 13 | TRBJ1-4 | .
ASSEARGLRPQH | TRBV6-1 | 12 | TRBJ1-5 | .
ASSHGISGYQPQH | TRBV3-1/TRBV3-2 | 13 | TRBJ1-5 | few
ASGTHSSYNEQF | TRBV21-1 | 12 | TRBJ2-1 | .
ASSFVRTDTQY | TRBV7-8 | 11 | TRBJ2-3 | once
ASSGMAGQLYQETQY | TRBV14 | 15 | TRBJ2-5 | .
ARQTSGQSYEQY | TRBV2 | 12 | TRBJ2-7 | once
ASSYGTEYSNQPQH | TRBV6-5 | 14 | TRBJ1-5 | .
AWSLTENTEAF | TRBV30 | 11 | TRBJ1-1 | few
SASLRGRAPAFNEQF | TRBV20-1 | 15 | TRBJ2-1 | .
ASSWAFSPSNIQY | TRBV7-2 | 13 | TRBJ2-4 | .
ASSQRGGGTNEKLF | TRBV4-2 | 14 | TRBJ1-4 | .
SAVGPSGIISEQY | TRBV29-1 | 13 | TRBJ2-7 | .
ASSSGLAGADTQY | TRBV5-4 | 13 | TRBJ2-3 | .
ASSQDRVNSPLH | TRBV4-2 | 12 | TRBJ1-6 | .
ASSWLSGELF | TRBV27 | 10 | TRBJ2-2 | .
ASSPGPGNEQF | TRBV4-3 | 11 | TRBJ2-1 | .
ASASGSGRTDTQY | TRBV5-1 | 13 | TRBJ2-3 | .
ASSKAVPSATEAF | TRBV21-1 | 13 | TRBJ1-1 | .
ASSPDYGYT | TRBV7-9 | 9 | TRBJ1-2 | .
ASSSTSGKGTGELF | TRBV5-1 | 14 | TRBJ2-2 | .
ASTNTGQLYGYT | TRBV28 | 12 | TRBJ1-2 | .
ASSTGGNTEAF | TRBV28 | 11 | TRBJ1-1 | .
ASSMTGVEQY | TRBV7-8 | 10 | TRBJ2-7 | .
ASTQSGGNTEAF | TRBV5-1 | 12 | TRBJ1-1 | .
ASSGGPQINYGYT | TRBV19 | 13 | TRBJ1-2 | few
ASSLDGLGNTIY | TRBV5-1 | 12 | TRBJ1-3 | .
ASSDPLAGHEQY | TRBV6-1 | 12 | TRBJ2-7 | .
ASSSTGAKETQY | TRBV27 | 12 | TRBJ2-5 | .
ASSQEVTGGSSGANVLT | TRBV4-2 | 17 | TRBJ2-6 | .
ASTARSGFYNEQF | TRBV28 | 13 | TRBJ2-1 | .
ASSLGQGQPQH | TRBV19 | 11 | TRBJ1-5 | .
ASRLEGTGGRGYGYT | TRBV19 | 15 | TRBJ1-2 | .
ASSDPRTKNIQY | TRBV25-1 | 12 | TRBJ2-4 | .
ASSSQGAQPQH | TRBV27 | 11 | TRBJ1-5 | few
ASSSDRFPYEQY | TRBV7-2 | 12 | TRBJ2-7 | .
ASSSTGGSYYEQY | TRBV7-6 | 13 | TRBJ2-7 | .
ASSTTGDYGYT | TRBV19 | 11 | TRBJ1-2 | .
ASSMALGYEQY | TRBV19 | 11 | TRBJ2-7 | .
ASSLYPEDLGQGDNIQY | TRBV11-3 | 17 | TRBJ2-4 | .
ASHLLSLNSEAF | TRBV5-5 | 12 | TRBJ1-1 | .
ASSYHRNIQY | TRBV3-1/TRBV3-2 | 10 | TRBJ2-4 | .
ASSPLGLADSYEQY | TRBV7-8 | 14 | TRBJ2-7 | .
ASWDSGTYEQY | TRBV6-5 | 11 | TRBJ2-7 | .